This TCR beta chain was recovered during a study of blood T cell repertoires in COVID-19. For the study at large: The United States, Italy and Spain provided the acute and convalescent COVID-19 samples. Nucleic acid was either cDNA or gDNA, and it came from T cells, B-cell-depleted T cells, or PBMCs.

In the original processing: Reference gene primers were amplified, and this amplification served to estimate nucleated cell counts. Profiled with immunoSEQ multiplex PCR; TCRdb holds only in-frame clones, not every one. Clonal size and the V and J genes are those of that table, whereas D and trimming came from the DNA. This table has approximately 280,000 clones, roughly 90% appearing once. V shed 2 bases and J shed 1 base, with 3 bases lying between them. Germline loops: CDR1 SGHTA, CDR2 FQGNSA. The CDR3 has 12 residues. The receptor was derived from a man in his late teens or twenties with active or convalescent COVID-19. Sequencing was done on a sample of peripheral blood. V gene TRBV7-2 combines with J gene TRBJ2-7; D is undetermined. CDR3 in DNA: TGTGCCAGCAGCTTAACTTCCTACGAGCAGTACTTC. It yields the protein CASSLTSYEQYF. The variable domain in full, completed from reference TRBV7-2 and TRBJ2-7, reads GAGVSQSPSNKVTEKGKDVELRCDPISGHTALYWYRQSLGQGLEFLIYFQGNSAPDKSGLPSDRFSAERTGGSVSTLTIQRTQQEDSAVYLCASSLTSYEQYFGPGTRLTVT.